Shown below are 20 T cell receptor beta chains from a single sample sequenced in a study of radiotherapy plus CTLA-4 blockade in lung cancer. Using immunoSEQ multiplex PCR, the repertoire was profiled, and TCRdb retains in-frame clones only, with some absent. This table has 90,000 to 100,000 clones, about 70% appearing once. This material consisted of peripheral blood, taken from a patient treated with radiotherapy plus ipilimumab. These receptors were obtained from a human donor with non-small cell lung cancer who had a partial response to radiotherapy plus ipilimumab. Some clones in this sample may be carry-over from other donors' samples.

The genes are TRBV29-1 and TRBJ1-2; 7 bases agree with TRBD1. This CDR3 has 15 amino acids. Looked up from germline, CDR1 is SQVTM and CDR2 is ANQGSEA. The trim removed 0 bases at V and 2 bases at J, leaving 6 bases unmatched. CDR3 nucleotides: TGCAGCGTTGAAGACATAGGGGGCTCAAACTATGGCTACACCTTC. It encodes CSVEDIGGSNYGYTF.

The chain has TRBV7-8 and TRBJ2-3, with 12 bases that match TRBD2. Germline CDR1 is SGHVS and CDR2 is FQNEAQ. The CDR3 is 16 amino acids. V was clipped by 4 bases and J by 5 bases; unmatched bases: 7. CDR3 sequence (DNA): TGTGCCAGCAGCTCATACCCTAGCGGGGGGGGAGATACGCAGTATTTT. This encodes CASSSYPSGGGDTQYF.

The chain employs TRBV6-5 and TRBJ2-1; TRBD1 aligns across 7 bases. The germline gives CDR1 MNHEY, CDR2 SVGAGI. With 0 bases clipped from V and 9 bases from J, the junction kept 11 bases outside the gene matches. CDR3 length equals 16 residues. CDR3 amino acids: CASSYSRTGSGSEQFF. The DNA of the CDR3 is TGTGCCAGCAGTTACTCTCGGACAGGCTCAGGGAGTGAGCAGTTCTTC.

The rearrangement uses TRBV28 and TRBJ2-7; 9 bases line up with TRBD2. The CDR3 extends over 16 amino acids. After removal of 1 base from V and 2 bases from J, the junction contained 6 bases not matched to a gene. CDR1 is MDHEN, CDR2 SYDVKM, per germline. CDR3 sequence reads: CASSLSGLANPYEQYF. In nucleotides, the CDR3 is TGTGCCAGCAGTTTATCCGGACTAGCGAATCCCTACGAGCAGTACTTC.

The chain recombines TRBV7-7 with TRBJ1-4, with a tentative D call TRBD1 (6 bases). The germline gives CDR1 SSHAT, CDR2 FNYEAQ (reference sequence). Trimming stripped 1 base from V and 4 bases from J, with 7 bases between. The CDR3 sequence is 14 residues long. CDR3 amino acids: CASSLGGGNEKLFF. In DNA form, the CDR3 reads TGTGCCAGCAGCTTAGGAGGGGGTAATGAAAAACTGTTTTTT.

This clone was found a few times. J is TRBJ1-1 and V is TRBV7-2, with D possibly being TRBD1 (6 bases). The CDR3 length is 16 residues. Germline CDR1 SGHTA, CDR2 FQGNSA. The germline V and J ends were trimmed by 1 base and 6 bases, with 18 bases remaining between them. CDR3 sequence: CASSLVIGGRVSEAFF. The CDR3, as DNA: TGTGCCAGCAGCTTAGTTATCGGGGGGCGAGTTTCTGAAGCTTTCTTT.

The V call is TRBV10-2, the J call TRBJ1-4, with D perhaps TRBD1 (5 bases). Germline CDR1 and CDR2: WSHSY and SAAADI. The CDR3 is 14 amino acids. The V gene lost 2 bases and the J gene lost 6 bases, with 10 bases spanning the gap. The chain's CDR3 is CASSEGGVYEKLFF. Here the CDR3 DNA reads TGCGCCAGCAGTGAGGGAGGGGTCTATGAAAAACTGTTTTTT.

V gene TRBV27 combines with J gene TRBJ1-2; 10 bases line up with TRBD1. Germline V gene data show CDR1 as MNHEY and CDR2 as SMNVEV (reference sequence). CDR3 size: 14 residues. Trimming removed 6 bases from V and 7 bases from J; junction bases left unmatched: 8. CDR3 DNA sequence: TGTGCCAGCAGATCGACAGGGGGCGTCAGTGGCTACACCTTC. Translation: CASRSTGGVSGYTF.

J is TRBJ2-3 and V is TRBV27; 9 bases match TRBD2. The germline CDR1 and CDR2 sequences are MNHEY and SMNVEV (reference sequence). The CDR3 sequence is 18 residues long. The V segment lost 7 bases and the J segment 2 bases; nucleotides outside the gene matches: 16. CDR3 loop: CASTTIWLAGTNTDTQYF. The CDR3 region has the DNA TGTGCCAGCACCACAATCTGGCTAGCGGGGACTAACACAGATACGCAGTATTTT.

The chain employs TRBV10-1 and TRBJ2-7, with 7 nucleotides matching TRBD1. Germline assignment: CDR1 WNHNN and CDR2 SYGVQD (reference sequence). This CDR3 is 15 amino acids long. Trimming cost V 3 bases and J 2 bases; bases outside gene matches: 7. CDR3 sequence reads: CASSDFRDSPYEQYF. The CDR3 DNA is TGCGCCAGCAGTGACTTCCGGGACAGCCCCTACGAGCAGTACTTC.

The chain recombines TRBV4-2 with TRBJ2-7; D is ambiguous. CDR3 size: 13 residues. Germline assignment: CDR1 LGHNA and CDR2 YNFKEQ. Trimming took off 1 base at V and 4 bases at J, with 8 bases between the two ends. The CDR3 DNA reads as TGTGCCAGCAGCCAAGCAGTCAGTTACGAGCAGTACTTC. This encodes CASSQAVSYEQYF.

The chain is built from TRBV6-6 and TRBJ2-7; 8 bases match TRBD2. Per the germline V gene, CDR1 is MNHNY and CDR2 is SVGAGI (reference sequence). The CDR3 loop spans 15 amino acids. The V gene end was trimmed by 4 bases and the J gene end by 6 bases; junction bases not matched to a gene: 11. The CDR3 region is CASSFSGSGESEQYF. The CDR3 DNA follows: TGTGCCAGCAGTTTCTCGGGTAGCGGGGAAAGCGAGCAGTACTTC.

The chain joins TRBV5-4 to TRBJ2-7; D possibly corresponds to TRBD1 (6 bases). Trimming stripped 0 bases from V and 5 bases from J, with 6 bases between. The CDR3 totals 12 residues. Germline values: CDR1 SGHNT, CDR2 YYREEE (reference sequence). In nucleotides, the CDR3 is TGTGCCAGCAGCTTGGACAGGGACGAGCAGTACTTC. This translates into CASSLDRDEQYF.

The chain combines TRBV5-4 with TRBJ2-5; 10 bases align to TRBD2. The J call is doubtful: the DNA matches TRBJ2-7 better. The CDR3 has 16 residues. Germline CDR1 reads SGHNT; CDR2 reads YYREEE (reference sequence). CDR3 residues: CASSLPAGGGVGEQYF. In DNA, the CDR3 is TGTGCCAGCAGCTTGCCAGCGGGAGGGGGGGTAGGCGAGCAGTACTTC.

This clone was seen only once. V is TRBV6-5 and J is TRBJ1-5, with D unclear. Germline V gene data show CDR1 as MNHEY and CDR2 as SVGAGI. This CDR3 has 14 amino acids. With 2 bases removed from V and 9 bases from J, the gap between germline ends came to 14 bases. The CDR3 protein is CASSYGTGMGPQHF. The CDR3, as DNA: TGTGCCAGCAGTTACGGTACGGGGATGGGGCCCCAGCATTTT.

The chain has TRBV28 and TRBJ1-5; the D is unclear. The CDR3 runs 15 residues. Trimming shortened V by 6 bases and J by 6 bases, and 18 bases separated the two germline ends. The V gene's germline CDR1 is MDHEN and CDR2 SYDVKM. In DNA, the CDR3 is TGTGCCAGCAGCGGCGTACCTGAGTACAGTCAGCCCCAGCATTTT. Translated, it gives CASSGVPEYSQPQHF.

The chain recombines TRBV4-1 with TRBJ1-4, with D perhaps matching TRBD1 (5 bases). CDR3 length equals 16 residues. Germline V gene lookup returns CDR1 MGHRA and CDR2 YSYEKL. The V and J ends lost 2 bases and 5 bases respectively, with 15 bases between them. In DNA form, the CDR3 reads TGCGCCAGCAGCCAACGACCTCAGGGATGGAATGAAAAACTGTTTTTT. It encodes CASSQRPQGWNEKLFF.

This clone was observed a few times. V and J are TRBV6-4 and TRBJ2-1, with 9 bases matching TRBD2. V trimming: 0 bases; J trimming: 9 bases; junction bases outside the gene matches: 6. The germline V gene has CDR1 MRHNA and CDR2 SNTAGT. CDR3 length: 15 residues. The CDR3 region is CASSDSGGGAGEQFF. The CDR3 coding sequence is TGTGCCAGCAGTGACTCTGGCGGGGGGGCGGGTGAGCAGTTCTTC.

This chain connects TRBV11-2 to TRBJ1-5; no firm D call. Looked up from germline, CDR1 is SGHAT and CDR2 is FQNNGV. This CDR3 comprises 15 residues. V lost 2 bases and J 2 bases, leaving 10 bases between the germline ends. CDR3 loop: CASSLSGAGNQPQHF. CDR3 in DNA: TGTGCCAGCAGCTTAAGTGGCGCGGGCAATCAGCCCCAGCATTTT.

The chain employs TRBV2 and TRBJ1-2, with a tentative D call TRBD1 (5 bases). CDR1 is SNHLY and CDR2 is FYNNEI in the germline V gene. This CDR3 is built from 14 residues. V lost 3 bases and J lost 8, with 16 bases in between. The CDR3 here is CASSERVWGGGYTF. The CDR3 DNA follows: TGTGCCAGCAGTGAGCGAGTTTGGGGCGGCGGCTACACCTTC.